Only one count was recorded for the clone carrying this TCR beta chain. The antigen remains unidentified. Germline and junction disagree at one end, which may indicate a read error. The study's findings and limits: Tumor Treg TCRs overlapped most with tumor naive CD4+ cells. Larger-cohort validation covered only one TCR beta V-J rearrangement. Tumor memory CD4+ T cell TCR gene usage was found to cluster with blood and lymph node memory CD4+ cells and with lymph node naive CD4+ cells.

Full-length variable regions came from constant-region reverse primers plus semi-nested Nested Universal Primer A PCR. In TCRdb, the 5' RACE reads were re-called with MiXCR into one record per CDR3 protein. Of under 35,000 distinct CDR3 sequences listed, 24% were seen once; the top ten hold roughly 4%. Germline values: CDR1 MNHEY, CDR2 SVGEGT. The CDR3 consists of 14 residues. The receptor's source is a female donor with breast cancer. The V gene is TRBV6-2 or TRBV6-3, the J gene TRBJ2-7; D is perhaps TRBD1 or TRBD2 (5 bases each). The specimen was memory CD4+ T cells sorted from blood. Subset of the sample: memory CD4+ T cells, CD4+CD45RO+CD25-. CDR3 loop: CTSSPWDATYEQYF. The CDR3 DNA reads as TGTACCAGCAGCCCATGGGACGCAACCTACGAGCAGTACTTC.